A selection of T cell receptor beta chains follows, all from one sample in a study of radiation and T cells in renal cell carcinoma. Only in-frame clones appear in the TCRdb table, and some are missing; sequencing was by immunoSEQ multiplex PCR. This table has 130,000 to 150,000 clones, about 88% appearing once. The sequencing used blood, collected from a patient whose treatment included radiotherapy and nephrectomy. The receptors were sampled from a woman between 45 and 65 years old with renal cell carcinoma. Each CDR3 is given with its conserved first and last residue. The order of the fields is V gene, clone size, D gene, J gene, CDR3 protein, CDR3 DNA. A D gene is named only where the DNA matches it firmly. Clone size, where shown, is once, few, many, or a class for clones that have expanded.

TRBV25-1	NA	TRBD1	TRBJ2-7	CASSGTGTGKYEQYF	TGTGCCAGCAGTGGTACCGGGACAGGGAAATACGAGCAGTACTTC
TRBV6-6	NA	NA	TRBJ2-7	CASSPPEGHVSYEQYF	TGTGCCAGCAGTCCCCCGGAAGGGCACGTCTCCTACGAGCAGTACTTC
TRBV7-2	NA	TRBD1	TRBJ2-1	CASSLGGTGRDEQFF	TGTGCCAGCAGCTTAGGGGGGACAGGAAGGGATGAGCAGTTCTTC
TRBV7-9	NA	NA	TRBJ1-5	CASSQGGRSLSNQPQHF	TGTGCCAGCAGCCAGGGCGGAAGGAGCCTAAGCAATCAGCCCCAGCATTTT
TRBV5-4	NA	TRBD2	TRBJ2-7	CASSPGLAGVYEQYF	TGTGCCAGCAGCCCGGGACTAGCGGGCGTTTACGAGCAGTACTTC
TRBV9	NA	NA	TRBJ2-2	CASSVFSGGRNTGELFF	TGTGCCAGCAGCGTATTTTCTGGAGGGCGGAACACCGGGGAGCTGTTTTTT
TRBV4-2	NA	TRBD1	TRBJ1-2	CASSQDSMMEWDRGYTF	TGTGCCAGCAGCCAAGATAGCATGATGGAGTGGGACAGAGGCTACACCTTC
TRBV19	few	TRBD1	TRBJ1-1	CASSLPGTASTEAFF	TGTGCCAGTAGCCTTCCCGGGACAGCTAGTACTGAAGCTTTCTTT
TRBV18	NA	TRBD2	TRBJ2-3	CASSPQTSGRPDTQYF	TGTGCCAGCTCACCGCAGACTAGCGGGAGGCCAGATACGCAGTATTTT
TRBV18	NA	NA	TRBJ1-2	CASSPLEEGGNYGYTF	TGTGCCAGCTCACCACTCGAGGAGGGAGGGAACTATGGCTACACCTTC
TRBV5-4	NA	NA	TRBJ2-3	CASSRGAGATDTQYF	TGTGCCAGCAGCCGGGGGGCGGGGGCCACAGATACGCAGTATTTT